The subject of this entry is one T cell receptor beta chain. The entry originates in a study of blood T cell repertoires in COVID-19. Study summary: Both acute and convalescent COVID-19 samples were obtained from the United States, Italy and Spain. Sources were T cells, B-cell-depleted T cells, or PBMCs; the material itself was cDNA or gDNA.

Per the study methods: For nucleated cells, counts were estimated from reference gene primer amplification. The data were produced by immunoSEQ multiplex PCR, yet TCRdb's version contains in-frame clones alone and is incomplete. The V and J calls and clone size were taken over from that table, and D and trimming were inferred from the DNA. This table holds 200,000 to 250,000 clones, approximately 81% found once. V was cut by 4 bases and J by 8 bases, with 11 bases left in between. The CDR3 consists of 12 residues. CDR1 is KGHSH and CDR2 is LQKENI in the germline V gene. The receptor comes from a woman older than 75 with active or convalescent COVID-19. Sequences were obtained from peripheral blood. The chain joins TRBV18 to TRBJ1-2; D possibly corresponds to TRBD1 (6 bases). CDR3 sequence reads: CASSHPGEGYTF. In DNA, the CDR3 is TGTGCCAGCTCACACCCAGGGGAAGGCTACACCTTC.